This is a list of T cell receptor beta chains from one sample in a study of blood T cell repertoires in COVID-19. The data were produced by immunoSEQ multiplex PCR, yet TCRdb's version contains in-frame clones alone and is incomplete. Here the sample spans more than 300,000 clones, roughly 90% being singletons. The sample was PBMCs or T cells enriched from blood (not recorded which). These receptors all stem from a woman aged 25 to 39 who had been exposed to COVID-19. Each CDR3 is given with its conserved first and last residue. Clone size is given for some rows only: seen once, a few or many times, or a class if the clone is expanded.

V gene: TRBV6-6
clone size: NA
CDR3 protein: CASSSYGQNELFF

V gene: TRBV6-5
clone size: NA
CDR3 protein: CASSYSWGEPLHF

V gene: TRBV18
clone size: NA
CDR3 protein: CASSPPEHDRVEGYTF

V gene: TRBV29-1
clone size: NA
CDR3 protein: CSVEDRDRGGWTEAFF

V gene: TRBV6-5
clone size: NA
CDR3 protein: CASRPTGAVSYEQYF

V gene: TRBV5-3
clone size: few
CDR3 protein: CARSHTKTGTSHHTGELFF

V gene: TRBV6-5
clone size: NA
CDR3 protein: CASIWAGRTDTQYF

V gene: TRBV18
clone size: NA
CDR3 protein: CASSRGTGYTEAFF

V gene: TRBV18
clone size: NA
CDR3 protein: CASSPPSSGDYNEQFF

V gene: TRBV3-1/TRBV3-2
clone size: NA
CDR3 protein: CASSQDWASSISPLHF

V gene: TRBV5-4
clone size: NA
CDR3 protein: CASTRDRDEQYF

V gene: TRBV24-1
clone size: NA
CDR3 protein: CATSDWDKENEQFF

V gene: TRBV2
clone size: NA
CDR3 protein: CASSVGLAGLLDEQFF

V gene: TRBV9
clone size: few
CDR3 protein: CASSALAGGIYTDTQYF

V gene: TRBV29-1
clone size: NA
CDR3 protein: CSVDRGDTGELFF

V gene: TRBV27
clone size: NA
CDR3 protein: CASSLGQYNSPLHF

V gene: TRBV18
clone size: NA
CDR3 protein: CASSQDIVYEQYF

V gene: TRBV6-2/TRBV6-3
clone size: NA
CDR3 protein: CASSPRVGAIEQFF

V gene: TRBV4-2
clone size: NA
CDR3 protein: CASSQQQGANYGYTF

V gene: TRBV3-1/TRBV3-2
clone size: NA
CDR3 protein: CASTRGFFSGNTIYF

V gene: TRBV7-6
clone size: NA
CDR3 protein: CASSLGTGGLAEAFF

V gene: TRBV20-1
clone size: once
CDR3 protein: CSASRGYGTNQPQHF

V gene: TRBV11-2
clone size: NA
CDR3 protein: CASSLVAAGSEAFF

V gene: TRBV4-3
clone size: NA
CDR3 protein: CASSQDNRAGPYEQYF

V gene: TRBV10-3
clone size: NA
CDR3 protein: CAISESPDSNYGYTF

V gene: TRBV30
clone size: NA
CDR3 protein: CARQGGRNSPLHF

V gene: TRBV5-5
clone size: NA
CDR3 protein: CASSLPQGAGNTIYF

V gene: TRBV5-6
clone size: NA
CDR3 protein: CASSSRDRVRGQPQHF

V gene: TRBV27
clone size: NA
CDR3 protein: CASSSYPAGGNTEAFF

V gene: TRBV2
clone size: NA
CDR3 protein: CASSRDRDGYTF

V gene: TRBV15
clone size: NA
CDR3 protein: CATSRGRGSNTIYF

V gene: TRBV6-1
clone size: NA
CDR3 protein: CASSEIPRGDGYGYTF

V gene: TRBV11-2
clone size: NA
CDR3 protein: CASSLGRGPVNEQFF

V gene: TRBV7-3
clone size: NA
CDR3 protein: CASSFPGHPDGYTF

V gene: TRBV6-2/TRBV6-3
clone size: once
CDR3 protein: CASSYYQRGEDTQYF

V gene: TRBV11-1
clone size: NA
CDR3 protein: CASSFLGQGEGTEAFF

V gene: TRBV6-1
clone size: NA
CDR3 protein: CASSERGEQYF

V gene: TRBV7-2
clone size: NA
CDR3 protein: CASSFLRQLEAFF

V gene: TRBV25-1
clone size: NA
CDR3 protein: CASRPDRAGVAEQYF

V gene: TRBV5-1
clone size: NA
CDR3 protein: CASSLGTSGYTDTQYF

V gene: TRBV30
clone size: NA
CDR3 protein: CAWSVLWTGKTGNTIYF